These T cell receptor beta chains were read from a single sample in a study of shared clonotypes between healthy human individuals. Repertoires were generated with immunoSEQ multiplex PCR, while TCRdb's copy carries only in-frame clones and drops some. The data hold 2,500,000 or so clones, with approximately 90% observed a single time. Sequencing was done on a sample of naive CD4+ T cells from PBMCs. The receptors originated from a man younger than 30 in good health. Some clones in this sample may be carry-over from other donors' samples. Both conserved end residues are part of each CDR3.

CASSPLAGAPYEQYF TRBV18
CASSTGQEANSPLHF TRBV18
CASSLLAHSYNEQFF TRBV7-2
CASSQGPTGGQYNEQFF TRBV4-2
CASSLVRVGGRETQYF TRBV7-2
CASSLTPGTGYNEQFF TRBV7-3
CASSMNRRTTNEKLFF TRBV19
CASSLRAEEKLFF TRBV28
CASSESGGRNYGYTF TRBV28
CAWSGTLFYEQYF TRBV30
CASSIKGVLYEQYF TRBV7-2
CASSPIPAVRRNTIYF TRBV18
CAISFDSEQYF TRBV10-3
CASSPRGNQPQHF TRBV7-2
CASSLSALPTYEQYF TRBV27
CASSRDSGNYNEQFF TRBV5-1
CASSLLGGEQYF TRBV7-7
CASSQDRRSEKLFF TRBV16
CASTLSVASTDTQYF TRBV11-2
CASSQRSWQENTGELFF TRBV4-3
CASSQGAAPTNEKLFF TRBV7-9
CASRPTSGIPEQYF TRBV28
CASSYSGPGPPLEQYF TRBV6-5
CASSSPTDPWGYTF TRBV5-1
CASSPRGGAPRNTIYF TRBV5-6
CSAGSPQGYEQYF TRBV29-1
CASSFSRDQPQHF TRBV7-2
CASSQDWGTSGSEQYF TRBV4-2
CASSERAGVIHEQFF TRBV2
CASSEFAVHTGELFF TRBV25-1
CASSLNNRANYGYTF TRBV5-4
CASSWGTSGRSDTQYF TRBV27
CASSGGDSAPFGQFF TRBV4-2
CASSEGHEYYNEQFF TRBV19
CASSLAGLGTYEQYF TRBV11-1
CASGRGPGQNTQYF TRBV5-1
CASSLVAGGTYEQYF TRBV7-2
CASSLAGGLTYEQYF TRBV28
CASSVASGLAGTGELFF TRBV9
CASSSSAGAIEQYF TRBV5-1
CASSFGFDYGYTF TRBV5-1
CASSVDWSSTGELFF TRBV9
CASSPPGQFTDTQYF TRBV21-1
CASSTLSSGGGRYNEQFF TRBV27
CASSPYQASGTQYF TRBV18
CASSPQMGTTVTSGNTIYF TRBV18
CASSPRGDTEAFF TRBV6-1
CASSARDTFYGYTF TRBV9
CASSLTGVPAYEQYF TRBV5-1
CASSLLGLGWYF TRBV27
CASSYQRESLETQYF TRBV27
CASSLRMGQGNTEAFF TRBV7-8
CASWTGATDTQYF TRBV30
CASSLLAGPINEQFF TRBV7-3